This passage covers 22 T cell receptor beta chains from one sample sequenced in a study of blood T cell repertoires in COVID-19. Produced via immunoSEQ multiplex PCR; TCRdb's table is partial and in-frame only. The repertoire holds about 99,000 clones, with about 86% as singletons. Sequences were obtained from peripheral blood. The receptors originated from a woman in her fifties or sixties in a cohort sampled during active or convalescent COVID-19.

The rearrangement links TRBV28 to TRBJ2-7, with D possibly TRBD2 on 6 matching bases. Germline assignment: CDR1 MDHEN and CDR2 SYDVKM. The CDR3 length is 16 residues. V was pared by 3 bases and J by 1 base, with 16 bases between. The CDR3 spells CASSFFAPSDSYEQYF. The CDR3 DNA reads TGTGCCAGCAGTTTCTTCGCGCCTAGCGATTCCTACGAGCAGTACTTC.

The chain links TRBV10-2 to TRBJ2-3; tentative D call: TRBD2 (6 bases). The CDR3 length is 16 residues. Germline CDR1 and CDR2: WSHSY and SAAADI. Trimming took off 2 bases at V and 2 bases at J, with 14 bases between the two ends. This chain's CDR3 is CASSEPGGLVTDTQYF. The CDR3 DNA follows: TGCGCCAGCAGTGAGCCCGGGGGTCTGGTCACAGATACGCAGTATTTT.

The rearrangement links TRBV3-1 (or the pseudogene TRBV3-2) to TRBJ1-2; D possibly corresponds to TRBD1 (5 bases). Germline V gives CDR1 LGHDT, CDR2 YNNKEL (reference sequence). Deletions cut 10 bases from V and 5 bases from J, with 20 bases between. The CDR3 spans 14 residues. The CDR3 DNA reads as TGTGCCACCGGGGGGAGGTCGCCCCCGTATGGCTACACCTTC. It encodes CATGGRSPPYGYTF.

The gene calls are TRBV5-1 and TRBJ1-3; 8 bases map to TRBD1. The CDR3 sequence is 14 residues long. Germline trimming cut 4 bases from V and 4 bases from J; bases unmatched to any gene: 4. Germline CDR1 SGHRS, CDR2 YFSETQ. The CDR3 reads CASSNGQGGNTIYF. Written as DNA, the CDR3 is TGCGCCAGCAGCAACGGACAGGGAGGAAACACCATATATTTT.

The genes are TRBV6-5 and TRBJ1-1; possible D gene TRBD1, 5 bases. Germline V lookup: CDR1 MNHEY, CDR2 SVGAGI. Trimming took off 9 bases at V and 6 bases at J, with 17 bases between the two ends. This CDR3 has 13 residues. This chain's CDR3 is CASTALRVAEAFF. As DNA, the CDR3 is TGTGCCAGTACCGCCCTCAGGGTGGCTGAAGCTTTCTTT.

The genes are TRBV7-9 and TRBJ1-2; 7 positions agree with TRBD1. The V and J ends lost 5 bases and 4 bases, in that order; junction bases with no gene match: 10. The length of the CDR3 is 15 residues. Germline loops: CDR1 SEHNR, CDR2 FQNEAQ (reference sequence). Here the CDR3 reads CASSLPGQRIYGYTF. The CDR3 DNA follows: TGTGCCAGCAGCCTTCCGGGACAGCGAATCTATGGCTACACCTTC. Filled out from reference TRBV7-9 and TRBJ1-2, the complete variable domain reads DTGVSQNPRHKITKRGQNVTFRCDPISEHNRLYWYRQTLGQGPEFLTYFQNEAQLEKSRLLSDRFSAERPKGSFSTLEIQRTEQGDSAMYLCASSLPGQRIYGYTFGSGTRLTVV.

This chain's CDR3 is CASSLGAGTGSRSPLHF. The CDR3 nucleotides read TGTGCCAGCAGCTTAGGGGCCGGGACAGGGTCTCGGTCACCCCTCCACTTT. This chain joins TRBV11-2 and TRBJ1-6; TRBD1 agrees at 9 bases. After removal of 1 base from V and 10 bases from J, the junction contained 11 bases not matched to a gene. Germline V lookup: CDR1 SGHAT, CDR2 FQNNGV. The CDR3 has 17 amino acids.

The gene calls are TRBV27 and TRBJ1-6; D remains ambiguous. The V end was cut by 6 bases, the J end by 5 bases, with 8 bases between. CDR1 MNHEY and CDR2 SMNVEV come from the germline V gene (reference sequence). This CDR3 has 13 residues. The CDR3 loop is CASSHGDNSPLHF. The CDR3 nucleotides read TGTGCCAGCAGCCACGGAGATAATTCACCCCTCCACTTT.

V gene TRBV5-8 combines with J gene TRBJ1-2; D perhaps matches TRBD1 (5 bases). The CDR3 sequence is 14 residues long. CDR1 and CDR2 from the germline V gene are SGHTS and YDEGEE. The V end was cut by 0 bases, the J end by 1 base, with 7 bases between. CDR3 in amino acids: CASSLGGRNYGYTF. The CDR3 DNA sequence: TGTGCCAGCAGCTTGGGGGGCCGTAACTATGGCTACACCTTC.

The chain uses TRBV5-4 and TRBJ1-1, with 7 positions matching TRBD1. The V segment lost 1 base and the J segment 0 bases; nucleotides outside the gene matches: 6. CDR1 SGHNT and CDR2 YYREEE come from the germline V gene (reference sequence). CDR3 size: 16 residues. CDR3 in DNA: TGTGCCAGCAGCTTGAGATCGGGACAGCTGAACACTGAAGCTTTCTTT. It specifies CASSLRSGQLNTEAFF.

V usage is TRBV5-1 and J usage is TRBJ2-1, with D possibly TRBD1 on 5 matching bases. V lost 1 base, J lost 8 bases, and 13 bases lay in between. Germline-derived CDR1 and CDR2 are SGHRS and YFSETQ. The CDR3 is made up of 14 amino acids. The CDR3 DNA sequence: TGCGCCAGCAGCTTGAAAGGTCCAGGGCATGAGCAGTTCTTC. It translates to CASSLKGPGHEQFF.

The chain couples TRBV19 to TRBJ1-1; TRBD1 aligns across 7 bases. Losses at the gene ends were 3 bases for V and 0 bases for J; bases not matched to a gene: 7. The germline gives CDR1 LNHDA, CDR2 SQIVND (reference sequence). This CDR3 has 16 amino acids. For the CDR3, the DNA is TGTGCCAGTAGTATTAGGACAGGCTCCATGAACACTGAAGCTTTCTTT. This translates into CASSIRTGSMNTEAFF.

V is TRBV4-1 and J is TRBJ1-4; a possible D gene is TRBD1 (5 bases). CDR1 and CDR2 from the germline V gene are MGHRA and YSYEKL. V was clipped by 4 bases and J by 8 bases, with 14 bases between them. The CDR3 has 14 residues. The CDR3 DNA reads TGCGCCAGCAGCCTCGGGACTCACAGCGAAAAACTGTTTTTT. Protein product: CASSLGTHSEKLFF.

J is TRBJ2-4 and V is TRBV28, with TRBD1 matching over 8 bases. V was clipped by 4 bases and J by 6 bases; unmatched bases: 8. Germline CDR1 MDHEN, CDR2 SYDVKM. This CDR3 contains 15 residues. CDR3 nucleotides: TGTGCCAGCAGTTCCCCAGGACAGGGAGGAAACATTCAGTACTTC. It codes for CASSSPGQGGNIQYF.

The table lists this clone with a few counts. The chain combines TRBV4-2 with TRBJ2-1, with D possibly being TRBD1 (6 bases). This CDR3 has 12 residues. Germline lookup yields CDR1 LGHNA and CDR2 YNFKEQ. With 0 bases removed from V and 13 bases from J, the gap between germline ends came to 10 bases. CDR3 amino acids: CASSQDRGTQFF. The CDR3 nucleotides are TGTGCCAGCAGCCAAGACCGAGGGACACAGTTCTTC.

The chain combines TRBV29-1 with TRBJ1-1, with a tentative D call TRBD1 (5 bases). V lost 7 bases to trimming and J lost 3 bases, with 24 bases between them. The CDR3 totals 16 residues. Germline lookup yields CDR1 SQVTM and CDR2 ANQGSEA. This CDR3 is CSGNPGLPPKDTEAFF. The CDR3 nucleotides read TGCAGCGGGAACCCGGGACTACCCCCAAAGGACACTGAAGCTTTCTTT. Full variable domain (rest looked up from reference TRBV29-1 and TRBJ1-1): SAVISQKPSRDICQRGTSLTIQCQVDSQVTMMFWYRQQPGQSLTLIATANQGSEATYESGFVIDKFPISRPNLTFSTLTVSNMSPEDSSIYLCSGNPGLPPKDTEAFFGQGTRLTVV.

The chain has TRBV18 and TRBJ1-3; maybe TRBD1 (6 bases). CDR3 size: 14 residues. V lost 0 bases and J lost 5, with 8 bases in between. CDR1 and CDR2 from the germline V gene are KGHSH and LQKENI. The CDR3 sequence: CASSPPGQRNTIYF. Written as DNA, the CDR3 is TGTGCCAGCTCACCACCTGGACAGCGAAACACCATATATTTT.

This clone appeared a few times. The CDR3 bases are TGTGCCAGCATCCGCCCGGGGACTGAAGCTTTCTTT. Translation: CASIRPGTEAFF. The chain recombines TRBV6-5 with TRBJ1-1; no definite D call. V was clipped by 7 bases and J by 5 bases, with 11 bases between them. The length of the CDR3 is 12 residues. The germline gives CDR1 MNHEY, CDR2 SVGAGI.

The gene calls are TRBV5-5 and TRBJ2-5; 7 bases are a match to TRBD1. The V gene end was trimmed by 4 bases and the J gene end by 0 bases; junction bases not matched to a gene: 6. The CDR3 has 15 residues. CDR1 and CDR2 (germline): SGHKS, YYEKEE (reference sequence). This CDR3 reads CASSGLGTDQETQYF. The CDR3 nucleotides read TGTGCCAGCAGCGGCCTCGGGACAGACCAAGAGACCCAGTACTTC.

Comments on this clone: One end of the junction is discordant with germline, which a read error may explain. V usage is TRBV7-7 and J usage is TRBJ2-5; D might be TRBD1 (6 bases). The CDR3 extends over 16 amino acids. From germline, CDR1 is SSHAT and CDR2 FNYEAQ (reference sequence). Here the CDR3 reads CASSYSRGLGGETQYF. The DNA for the CDR3 is TGTGCTAGCAGCTACTCCCGAGGGCTAGGGGGAGAGACCCAGTACTTC.

This chain connects TRBV19 to TRBJ2-1, with a possible D match to TRBD1 (6 bases). V lost 5 bases, J lost 4 bases, and 9 bases lay in between. The germline gives CDR1 LNHDA, CDR2 SQIVND (reference sequence). This CDR3 is built from 13 residues. DNA of the CDR3: TGTGCCAGTAGTCGGGACACTTACAATGAGCAGTTCTTC. This translates into CASSRDTYNEQFF.

V and J are TRBV11-2 and TRBJ1-2, with 7 nucleotides matching TRBD1. CDR1 and CDR2 (germline): SGHAT, FQNNGV. V lost 6 bases to trimming and J lost 2 bases; unmatched junction nucleotides: 15. This CDR3 spans 17 amino acids. The CDR3: CASRQRGWQGENYGYTF. In nucleotides, the CDR3 is TGTGCCAGCAGACAACGAGGGTGGCAGGGGGAAAACTATGGCTACACCTTC.